What follows are 5 T cell receptor beta chains derived from one specimen sequenced in a study of Ad26.COV2.S vaccination and SARS-CoV-2 variants. TCRdb keeps only in-frame clones here, not all; method: immunoSEQ multiplex PCR. This sample has a few hundred thousand clones, with 90% found just once. Treatment described: roughly 20 received Ad26.COV2.S at low or high dose, single or two shots; about 5 received placebo; per-sample allocation not given. The samples were gathered on day 63 after the first injection of vaccine or placebo. Specimen: peripheral blood, collected in a trial of Ad26.COV2.S vaccine versus placebo. Receptor source: a person aged 18-60 years who received the Ad26.COV2.S COVID-19 vaccine or a placebo.

The rearrangement links TRBV7-2 to TRBJ2-7; D possibly matches TRBD1 or TRBD2 (5 bases each). Deletions cut 1 base from V and 4 bases from J, with 23 bases between. Germline loops: CDR1 SGHTA, CDR2 FQGNSA. This CDR3 region has 18 residues. This CDR3 reads CASSLGIRGVRDEYEQYF. CDR3 DNA: TGTGCCAGCAGCTTAGGCATACGCGGCGTTAGGGACGAATACGAGCAGTACTTC. The whole variable domain, filled in from reference TRBV7-2 and TRBJ2-7, reads GAGVSQSPSNKVTEKGKDVELRCDPISGHTALYWYRQSLGQGLEFLIYFQGNSAPDKSGLPSDRFSAERTGGSVSTLTIQRTQQEDSAVYLCASSLGIRGVRDEYEQYFGPGTRLTVT.

The chain employs TRBV28 and TRBJ1-4; 7 nucleotides align to TRBD1. Trimming took 5 bases from V and 8 from J; bases not matched to a gene: 8. CDR1 is MDHEN and CDR2 is SYDVKM in the germline V gene. The CDR3 extends over 14 amino acids. Written as DNA, the CDR3 is TGTGCCAGCAGTCATGACAGGGTGAGGGAAAAACTGTTTTTT. Amino acid sequence: CASSHDRVREKLFF.

The V gene is TRBV5-6, the J gene TRBJ1-4; 10 bases align to TRBD1. J was trimmed by 14 bases and V by 4 bases; bases with no gene match: 8. The CDR3 is 13 residues long. CDR1 and CDR2 from the germline V gene are SGHDT and YYEEEE. The CDR3 DNA reads TGTGCCAGCAGCCCCGGGACAGGGGCGTTTCTGTTTTTT. Protein sequence: CASSPGTGAFLFF.

The chain is built from TRBV9 and TRBJ2-2; D unresolved. Trimming shortened V by 0 bases and J by 1 base, and 7 bases separated the two germline ends. In germline, CDR1 is SGDLS, CDR2 YYNGEE. This CDR3 has 15 residues. This CDR3 reads CASSVVGRNTGELFF. The CDR3 DNA reads as TGTGCCAGCAGCGTAGTTGGCAGGAACACCGGGGAGCTGTTTTTT.

The chain links TRBV27 to TRBJ2-7; TRBD1 agrees at 9 bases. The CDR3 is made up of 15 amino acids. CDR1 MNHEY and CDR2 SMNVEV come from the germline V gene (reference sequence). V was pared by 5 bases and J by 5 bases, with 10 bases of the junction left unmatched. The CDR3 loop is CASSPLRTGVDEQYF. CDR3 coding DNA: TGTGCCAGCAGTCCACTCCGGACAGGGGTTGACGAGCAGTACTTC.